One and the same sample provided the 25 T cell receptor beta chains below, sequenced in a study of cytomegalovirus exposure and HLA in healthy donors. The primer mix had 60 Vbeta and 13 Jbeta primers. Clones were sequenced by immunoSEQ multiplex PCR, and TCRdb holds only the in-frame ones, with some missing. The sample has some 190,000 clones, under 80% seen once. The sample comprised PBMCs. These receptors were taken from a young man in good health and CMV-seropositive.

The chain couples TRBV5-1 to TRBJ1-1; tentatively, D is TRBD1 (6 bases). The CDR3 covers 14 residues. V lost 5 bases, J lost 5 bases, and 16 bases lay in between. CDR1 SGHRS and CDR2 YFSETQ come from the germline V gene. The CDR3 loop is CASSLQGEKTEAFF. DNA for the CDR3: TGCGCCAGCAGTCTACAGGGTGAGAAGACTGAAGCTTTCTTT. The full variable domain, its missing parts supplied by reference TRBV5-1 and TRBJ1-1, is KAGVTQTPRYLIKTRGQQVTLSCSPISGHRSVSWYQQTPGQGLQFLFEYFSETQRNKGNFPGRFSGRQFSNSRSEMNVSTLELGDSALYLCASSLQGEKTEAFFGQGTRLTVV.

This sequence joins TRBV10-2 and TRBJ2-7; 8 nucleotides align to TRBD2. Germline CDR1 and CDR2: WSHSY and SAAADI. V trimming: 6 bases; J trimming: 3 bases; junction bases outside the gene matches: 7. CDR3 size: 14 residues. This chain's CDR3 is CASRAGGVNYEQYF. The CDR3, as DNA: TGCGCCAGCAGAGCCGGGGGGGTAAACTACGAGCAGTACTTC.

This clone was seen a single time. This chain connects TRBV28 to TRBJ2-5; the match to TRBD1 covers 9 bases. The ends lost 5 bases at V and 2 bases at J; junction bases unmatched: 12. CDR1 and CDR2 from the germline V gene are MDHEN and SYDVKM. The length of the CDR3 is 17 residues. The CDR3 DNA is TGTGCCAGCAGTCCCCCCCGACAGGGGGTAAGGCAAGAGACCCAGTACTTC. Protein product: CASSPPRQGVRQETQYF. The full variable domain, its missing parts supplied by reference TRBV28 and TRBJ2-5, is DVKVTQSSRYLVKRTGEKVFLECVQDMDHENMFWYRQDPGLGLRLIYFSYDVKMKEKGDIPEGYSVSREKKERFSLILESASTNQTSMYLCASSPPRQGVRQETQYFGPGTRLLVL.

The chain combines TRBV30 with TRBJ2-3, with TRBD2 matching 12 bases. The CDR3 extends over 15 amino acids. From germline, CDR1 is GTSNPN and CDR2 SVGIG (reference sequence). Trimming at V came to 2 bases and at J to 4 bases, leaving 4 bases not matched to a gene. In nucleotides, the CDR3 is TGTGCCTGGAGTCTAGCGGGAGGGCCCCCAGATACGCAGTATTTT. This encodes CAWSLAGGPPDTQYF.

Of note for this clone: At the DNA level, this CDR3 is encoded by other sequences in the same sample as well. The chain employs TRBV18 and TRBJ2-1; 8 bases fit TRBD1. Germline V CDR1 and CDR2: KGHSH, LQKENI. The ends lost 1 base at V and 7 bases at J; junction bases unmatched: 3. The CDR3 sequence is 14 residues long. CDR3 nucleotides: TGTGCCAGCTCACCACAGGACAGGGATAATGAGCAGTTCTTC. It specifies CASSPQDRDNEQFF.

This chain links TRBV14 with TRBJ2-2; 9 bases line up with TRBD2. This CDR3 region has 15 residues. J lost 4 bases, V lost 2 bases, and 2 bases had no gene match. Germline V gene lookup returns CDR1 SGHDN and CDR2 FVKESK. The CDR3 nucleotides are TGTGCCAGCAGCCAACTAGCGGGGTTCACCGGGGAGCTGTTTTTT. This gives the protein CASSQLAGFTGELFF.

V gene TRBV25-1 combines with J gene TRBJ2-2; D possibly corresponds to TRBD1 (6 bases). This CDR3 contains 17 residues. In germline, CDR1 is MGHDK, CDR2 SYGVNS. V was shortened by 6 bases and J by 0 bases, with 17 bases between the two germline ends. The CDR3 is CASSPAPGTPNTGELFF. For the CDR3, the DNA is TGTGCCAGCAGCCCCGCCCCGGGGACACCGAACACCGGGGAGCTGTTTTTT. The whole variable domain, filled in from reference TRBV25-1 and TRBJ2-2, reads EADIYQTPRYLVIGTGKKITLECSQTMGHDKMYWYQQDPGMELHLIHYSYGVNSTEKGDLSSESTVSRIRTEHFPLTLESARPSHTSQYLCASSPAPGTPNTGELFFGEGSRLTVL.

Details on this clone: The sample contains more than one DNA sequence encoding this CDR3. CDR3 in DNA: TGTGCCAGCTCACGGGGCGGACAAGAGACCCAGTACTTC. It yields the protein CASSRGGQETQYF. The chain joins TRBV18 to TRBJ2-5, with D possibly TRBD1 on 5 matching bases. CDR1 is KGHSH and CDR2 is LQKENI in the germline V gene. Trimming removed 4 bases from V and 2 bases from J, with 8 bases in between. The CDR3 is 13 residues long.

V is TRBV7-2 and J is TRBJ2-1; D might be TRBD2 (6 bases). There are 15 residues in the CDR3. V lost 1 base and J 0 bases, leaving 7 bases between the germline ends. Germline V CDR1 and CDR2: SGHTA, FQGNSA. In DNA form, the CDR3 reads TGTGCCAGCAGCTTAGGCGGGGCCTCCTACAATGAGCAGTTCTTC. It translates to CASSLGGASYNEQFF.

V and J are TRBV5-8 and TRBJ1-6; TRBD1 matches 9 bases. V shed 4 bases and J 10 bases; nucleotides not matched to a gene: 9. There are 15 residues in the CDR3. CDR1 and CDR2 from the germline V gene are SGHTS and YDEGEE. In nucleotides, the CDR3 is TGTGCCAGCAGCCCACGGACAGGGGAGAGCTCACCCCTCCACTTT. This codes for CASSPRTGESSPLHF.

This rearrangement joins TRBV29-1 to TRBJ1-2; weak D call: TRBD1 (5 bases). V dropped 8 bases and J dropped 5 bases, with 12 bases sitting between them. Germline-derived CDR1 and CDR2 are SQVTM and ANQGSEA. CDR3 length: 11 amino acids. The CDR3 nucleotides read TGCAGCAATTGGGGGGGGTATGGCTACACCTTC. Protein sequence: CSNWGGYGYTF.

CDR3 region: CASRPFGAAQGGNYGYTF. The CDR3 bases are TGTGCCAGCAGACCCTTTGGGGCAGCCCAAGGGGGTAACTATGGCTACACCTTC. The V and J genes are TRBV2 and TRBJ1-2; the D gene is possibly TRBD1 (6 bases). Trimming cost V 6 bases and J 1 base, with 24 bases left between them. From germline, CDR1 is SNHLY and CDR2 FYNNEI. CDR3 length: 18 amino acids.

The genes are TRBV6-1 and TRBJ2-7; 11 nucleotides line up with TRBD2. CDR3 length: 16 amino acids. Per the germline V gene, CDR1 is MNHNS and CDR2 is SASEGT. The V and J ends lost 1 base and 3 bases, in that order; junction bases with no gene match: 5. The CDR3 loop reads CASSEGPSGGYYEQYF. The CDR3 coding sequence is TGTGCCAGCAGTGAAGGGCCTAGCGGGGGGTACTACGAGCAGTACTTC.

This clone has only one observation. The chain carries TRBV2 and TRBJ2-7; 7 positions agree with TRBD1. Germline lookup yields CDR1 SNHLY and CDR2 FYNNEI. V was pared by 6 bases and J by 0 bases, with 5 bases of the junction left unmatched. CDR3 length equals 14 residues. This CDR3 reads CASSTGTVSYEQYF. CDR3 bases: TGTGCCAGCAGCACCGGGACAGTCTCCTACGAGCAGTACTTC.

This clone has only one observation. The genes are TRBV2 and TRBJ1-1; 10 bases line up with TRBD1. The junction had 8 bases not matched to a gene; V was cut back by 8 bases and J by 5 bases. Germline CDR1 and CDR2: SNHLY and FYNNEI. There are 14 residues in the CDR3. CDR3 amino acids: CASVDRGRLTEAFF. CDR3 in DNA: TGTGCCAGCGTCGACAGGGGGCGGTTGACTGAAGCTTTCTTT.

The gene calls are TRBV7-9 and TRBJ1-5; 8 bases fit TRBD1. CDR3 length equals 16 residues. Germline CDR1 reads SEHNR; CDR2 reads FQNEAQ (reference sequence). V lost 2 bases and J lost 2; bases outside the gene matches: 5. The CDR3 nucleotides are TGTGCCAGCAGCTTATCAGGGGGCGGTGGCAATCAGCCCCAGCATTTT. It translates to CASSLSGGGGNQPQHF.

The genes are TRBV13 and TRBJ2-5, with TRBD1 matching 8 bases. Near its end, the DNA agrees better with TRBJ2-7, so the J call may be wrong. CDR3 length: 16 residues. CDR1 and CDR2 from the germline V gene are PRHDT and FYEKMQ (reference sequence). The CDR3 sequence: CASSLPPGGRLDEQYF. CDR3 in DNA: TGTGCCAGCAGCTTACCGCCAGGGGGCCGTCTGGACGAGCAGTACTTC.

This clone was seen more than once but under ten times. The chain recombines TRBV4-2 with TRBJ2-7; D perhaps matches TRBD2 (7 bases). Trimming removed 10 bases from V and 6 bases from J, with 22 bases in between. CDR1 is LGHNA and CDR2 is YNFKEQ in the germline V gene. The CDR3 totals 14 residues. CDR3 in amino acids: CATSPDEGGREQYF. The CDR3 DNA is TGTGCCACCTCCCCGGACGAGGGGGGGCGCGAGCAGTACTTC.

V gene TRBV5-4 combines with J gene TRBJ2-7; 7 bases are shared with TRBD2. V shed 1 base, J shed 5 bases, and the junction held 12 bases outside the gene matches. Germline-derived CDR1 and CDR2 are SGHNT and YYREEE (reference sequence). This CDR3 region has 16 residues. This CDR3 is CASSLQRDHDGHEQYF. In DNA form, the CDR3 reads TGTGCCAGCAGCTTGCAGCGGGACCACGACGGCCACGAGCAGTACTTC.

Concerning this clone: At one boundary the junction diverges from the germline segment, which might be a read error. The CDR3 region has the DNA TGTGCTAGCAGTCAATTCGACTCATTCGCCGGGGAGCTGTTTTTT. Amino acids: CASSQFDSFAGELFF. The V call is TRBV7-7, the J call TRBJ2-2; D remains unclear. The CDR3 consists of 15 residues. Germline V gives CDR1 SSHAT, CDR2 FNYEAQ (reference sequence).

The CDR3 nucleotides read TGTGCCAGCAGCTTAGCTCCCCGACAGGGTAAAGACACTGAAGCTTTCTTT. Residues: CASSLAPRQGKDTEAFF. This chain joins TRBV7-9 and TRBJ1-1; TRBD1 matches at 7 bases. Germline V gene sequence: CDR1 SEHNR, CDR2 FQNEAQ (reference sequence). This CDR3 spans 17 amino acids. V lost 0 bases, J lost 3 bases, and 10 bases stayed unmatched.

This clone has a handful of counts. The chain couples TRBV15 to TRBJ2-4; 12 bases match TRBD1. With V trimmed by 0 bases and J by 6 bases, 12 bases remained unmatched. This CDR3 has 19 residues. Germline V gene sequence: CDR1 LNHNV, CDR2 YYDKDF (reference sequence). The CDR3 region has the DNA TGTGCCACCAGCAGAGATTGGGGCCTACCGGGACAGGGGGCAAACATTCAGTACTTC. Its protein product is CATSRDWGLPGQGANIQYF.

The chain employs TRBV19 and TRBJ2-2, with D possibly being TRBD2 (5 bases). The length of the CDR3 is 15 residues. Trimming left V 1 base short and J 4 bases short, with 10 bases between. Germline CDR1 is LNHDA and CDR2 is SQIVND (reference sequence). This CDR3 reads CASSIGTVGTGELFF. The CDR3 bases are TGTGCCAGTAGTATAGGGACTGTGGGCACCGGGGAGCTGTTTTTT.

The chain combines TRBV7-2 with TRBJ1-1, with TRBD1 identical over 7 bases. There are 13 residues in the CDR3. Germline V gene lookup returns CDR1 SGHTA and CDR2 FQGNSA. The J segment lost 5 bases and the V segment lost 6 bases, leaving 6 bases of the junction unmatched. The CDR3 sequence: CASRPQGYTEAFF. In nucleotides, the CDR3 is TGTGCCAGCAGACCACAGGGGTATACTGAAGCTTTCTTT.

The rearrangement joins TRBV30 to TRBJ2-5; 8 nucleotides align to TRBD1. The V gene's germline CDR1 is GTSNPN and CDR2 SVGIG (reference sequence). V gave up 0 bases and J gave up 5 bases; unmatched junction bases: 8. The CDR3 is 15 amino acids. CDR3 nucleotide sequence: TGTGCCTGGAGTGTAGGGTCAGGGGGCGGGGAGACCCAGTACTTC. Amino acids: CAWSVGSGGGETQYF. The whole variable domain, filled in from reference TRBV30 and TRBJ2-5, reads SQTIHQWPATLVQPVGSPLSLECTVEGTSNPNLYWYRQAAGRGLQLLFYSVGIGQISSEVPQNLSASRPQDRQFILSSKKLLLSDSGFYLCAWSVGSGGGETQYFGPGTRLLVL.